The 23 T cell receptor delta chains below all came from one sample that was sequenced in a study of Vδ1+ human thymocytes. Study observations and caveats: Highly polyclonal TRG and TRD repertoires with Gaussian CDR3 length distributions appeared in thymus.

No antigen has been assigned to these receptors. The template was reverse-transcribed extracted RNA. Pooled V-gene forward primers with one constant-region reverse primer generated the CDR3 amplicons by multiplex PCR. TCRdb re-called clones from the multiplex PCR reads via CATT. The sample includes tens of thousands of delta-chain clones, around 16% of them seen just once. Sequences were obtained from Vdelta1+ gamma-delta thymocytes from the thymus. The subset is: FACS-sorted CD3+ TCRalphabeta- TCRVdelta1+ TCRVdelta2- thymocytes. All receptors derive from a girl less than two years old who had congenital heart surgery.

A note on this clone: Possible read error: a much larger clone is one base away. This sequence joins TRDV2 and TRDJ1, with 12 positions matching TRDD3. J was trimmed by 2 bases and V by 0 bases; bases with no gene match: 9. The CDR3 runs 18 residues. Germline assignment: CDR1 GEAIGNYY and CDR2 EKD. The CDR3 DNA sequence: TGTGCCTGTGACACCGGTAGGCTGGGGGATACGCGGACCGATAAACTCATCTTT. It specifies CACDTGRLGDTRTDKLIF.

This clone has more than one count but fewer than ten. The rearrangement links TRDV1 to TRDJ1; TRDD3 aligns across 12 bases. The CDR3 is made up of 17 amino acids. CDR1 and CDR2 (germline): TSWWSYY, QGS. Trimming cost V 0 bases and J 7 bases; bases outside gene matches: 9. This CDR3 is CALGELTLWGIRGKLIF. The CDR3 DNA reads TGTGCTCTTGGGGAACTAACGCTCTGGGGGATACGCGGTAAACTCATCTTT.

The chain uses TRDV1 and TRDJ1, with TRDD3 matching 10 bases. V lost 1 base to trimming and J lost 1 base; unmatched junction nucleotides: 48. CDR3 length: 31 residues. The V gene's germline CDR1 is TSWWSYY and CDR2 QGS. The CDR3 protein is CALGEPDPEQVPGLPSLSLLGDPLITDKLIF. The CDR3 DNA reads TGTGCTCTTGGGGAACCGGACCCAGAACAAGTTCCAGGCCTTCCTAGCCTCTCCTTACTGGGGGATCCCTTGATCACCGATAAACTCATCTTT.

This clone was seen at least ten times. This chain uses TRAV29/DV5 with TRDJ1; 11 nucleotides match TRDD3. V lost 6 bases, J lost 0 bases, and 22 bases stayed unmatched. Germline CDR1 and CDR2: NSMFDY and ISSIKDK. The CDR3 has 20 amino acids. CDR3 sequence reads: CAGIFLRSTGGYPNTDKLIF. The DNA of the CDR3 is TGTGCAGGTATCTTCCTACGAAGTACTGGGGGATATCCTAACACCGATAAACTCATCTTT.

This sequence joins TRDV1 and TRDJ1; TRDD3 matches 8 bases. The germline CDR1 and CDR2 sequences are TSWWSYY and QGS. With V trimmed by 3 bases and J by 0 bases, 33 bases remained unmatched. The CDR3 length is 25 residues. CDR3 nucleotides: TGTGCTCTTGGGGATGCCTTTGGTTGGGGGATCCAAGGCCTTCTCCCCTCCATTTACACCGATAAACTCATCTTT. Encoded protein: CALGDAFGWGIQGLLPSIYTDKLIF.

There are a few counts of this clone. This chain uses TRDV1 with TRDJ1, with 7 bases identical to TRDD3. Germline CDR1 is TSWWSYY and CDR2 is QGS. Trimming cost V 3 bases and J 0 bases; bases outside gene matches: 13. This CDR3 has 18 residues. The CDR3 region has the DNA TGTGCTCTTGGGGACGTACCCCCAACTGGGGACTACACCGATAAACTCATCTTT. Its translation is CALGDVPPTGDYTDKLIF.

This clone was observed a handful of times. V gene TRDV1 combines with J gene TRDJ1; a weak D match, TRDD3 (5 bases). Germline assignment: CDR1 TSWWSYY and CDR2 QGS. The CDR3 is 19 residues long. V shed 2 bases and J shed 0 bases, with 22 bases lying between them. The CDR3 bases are TGTGCTCTTGGGGAAACTACGCGGGGGGTCAGTACCGACACCGATAAACTCATCTTT. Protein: CALGETTRGVSTDTDKLIF.

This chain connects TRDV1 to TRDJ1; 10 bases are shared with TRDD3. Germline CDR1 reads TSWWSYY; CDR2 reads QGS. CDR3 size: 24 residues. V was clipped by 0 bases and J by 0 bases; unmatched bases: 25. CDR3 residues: CALGELALGLSIVPTGGYTDKLIF. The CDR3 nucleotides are TGTGCTCTTGGGGAACTAGCACTGGGCCTTTCCATAGTCCCTACTGGGGGATACACCGATAAACTCATCTTT.

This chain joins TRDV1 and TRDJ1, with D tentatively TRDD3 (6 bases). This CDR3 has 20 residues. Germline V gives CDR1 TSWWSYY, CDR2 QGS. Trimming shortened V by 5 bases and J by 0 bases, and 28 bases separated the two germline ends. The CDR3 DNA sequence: TGTGCTCTTGGGACCTATCGGGTCCTGCTGGGGTGCCAGGACACCGATAAACTCATCTTT. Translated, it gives CALGTYRVLLGCQDTDKLIF.

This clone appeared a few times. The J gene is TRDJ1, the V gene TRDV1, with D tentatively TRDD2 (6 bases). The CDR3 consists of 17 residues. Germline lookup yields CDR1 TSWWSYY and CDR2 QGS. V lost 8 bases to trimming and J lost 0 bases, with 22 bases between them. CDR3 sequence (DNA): TGTGCTCTTTCTCCTACGCAGTTCTTCTCTTACACCGATAAACTCATCTTT. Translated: CALSPTQFFSYTDKLIF.

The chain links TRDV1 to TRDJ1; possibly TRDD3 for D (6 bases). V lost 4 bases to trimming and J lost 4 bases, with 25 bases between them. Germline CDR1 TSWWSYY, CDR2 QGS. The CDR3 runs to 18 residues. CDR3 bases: TGTGCTCTTGGGGCTAACCATACCGTTGGGGGTCCCTTCGATAAACTCATCTTT. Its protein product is CALGANHTVGGPFDKLIF.

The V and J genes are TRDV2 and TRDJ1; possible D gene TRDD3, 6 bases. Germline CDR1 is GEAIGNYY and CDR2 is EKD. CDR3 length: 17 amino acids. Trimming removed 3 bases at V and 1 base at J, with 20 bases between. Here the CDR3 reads CACDPTHPWGFTDKLIF. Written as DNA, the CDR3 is TGTGCCTGTGACCCTACGCACCCCTGGGGATTCACCGATAAACTCATCTTT.

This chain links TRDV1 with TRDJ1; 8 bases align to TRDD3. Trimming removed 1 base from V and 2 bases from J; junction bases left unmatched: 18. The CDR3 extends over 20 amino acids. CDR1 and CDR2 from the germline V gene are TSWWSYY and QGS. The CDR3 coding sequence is TGTGCTCTTGGGGAACCCTTCTTGGCGTACTGGGGGTCCAAAACCGATAAACTCATCTTT. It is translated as CALGEPFLAYWGSKTDKLIF.

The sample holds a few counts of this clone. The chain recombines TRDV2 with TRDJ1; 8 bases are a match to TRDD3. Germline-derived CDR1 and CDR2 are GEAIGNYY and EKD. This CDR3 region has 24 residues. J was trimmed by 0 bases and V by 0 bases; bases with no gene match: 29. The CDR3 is CACDTDKPPFDNAGGKTYTDKLIF. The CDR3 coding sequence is TGTGCCTGTGACACCGATAAACCACCTTTTGACAATGCTGGGGGAAAAACTTACACCGATAAACTCATCTTT.

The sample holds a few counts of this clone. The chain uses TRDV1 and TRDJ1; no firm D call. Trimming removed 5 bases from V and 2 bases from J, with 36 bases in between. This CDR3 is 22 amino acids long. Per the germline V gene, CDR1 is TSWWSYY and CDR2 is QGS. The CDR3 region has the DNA TGTGCTCTTGGGATGGACCCCTCCTCCCGGTCGTACTGCCAACAAGGGACCGATAAACTCATCTTT. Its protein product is CALGMDPSSRSYCQQGTDKLIF.

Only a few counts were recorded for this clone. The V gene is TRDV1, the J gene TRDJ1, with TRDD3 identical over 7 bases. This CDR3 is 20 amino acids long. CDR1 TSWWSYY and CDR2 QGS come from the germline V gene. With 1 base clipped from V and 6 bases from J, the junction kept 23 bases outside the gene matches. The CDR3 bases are TGTGCTCTTGGGGAACCCCCCCTTCTGAATTCGAGGTACTGGGGACATAAACTCATCTTT. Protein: CALGEPPLLNSRYWGHKLIF.

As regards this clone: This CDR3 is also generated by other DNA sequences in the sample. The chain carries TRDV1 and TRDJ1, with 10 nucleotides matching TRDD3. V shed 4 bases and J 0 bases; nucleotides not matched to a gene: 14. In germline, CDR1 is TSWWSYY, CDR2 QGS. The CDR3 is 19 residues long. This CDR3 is CALGVSRGIRPLYTDKLIF. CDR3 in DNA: TGTGCTCTTGGGGTGAGCCGGGGGATACGCCCCCTTTACACCGATAAACTCATCTTT.

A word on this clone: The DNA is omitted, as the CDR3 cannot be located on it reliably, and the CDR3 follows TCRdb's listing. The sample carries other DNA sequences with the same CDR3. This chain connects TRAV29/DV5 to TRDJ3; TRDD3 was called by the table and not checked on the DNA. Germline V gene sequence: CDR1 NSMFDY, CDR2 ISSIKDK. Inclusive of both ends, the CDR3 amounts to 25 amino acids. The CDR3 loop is CSVLLCSNLTTGGYSSSWDTRQMFF.

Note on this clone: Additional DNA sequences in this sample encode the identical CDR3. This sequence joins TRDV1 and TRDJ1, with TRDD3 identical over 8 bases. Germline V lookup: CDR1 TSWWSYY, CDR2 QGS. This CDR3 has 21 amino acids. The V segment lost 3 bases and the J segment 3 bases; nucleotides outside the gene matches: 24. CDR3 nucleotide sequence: TGTGCTCTTGGGGATTCGGTTCCCATAGTACTGGGGGCTTTGCATTCCGATAAACTCATCTTT. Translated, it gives CALGDSVPIVLGALHSDKLIF.

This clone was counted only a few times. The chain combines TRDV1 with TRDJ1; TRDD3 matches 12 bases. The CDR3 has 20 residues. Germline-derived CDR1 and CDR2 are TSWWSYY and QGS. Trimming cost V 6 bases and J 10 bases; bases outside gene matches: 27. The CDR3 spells CALGDRLPTEGILGDTGLIF. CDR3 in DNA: TGTGCTCTTGGAGATAGGCTTCCTACTGAGGGGATACTGGGGGATACTGGACTCATCTTT.

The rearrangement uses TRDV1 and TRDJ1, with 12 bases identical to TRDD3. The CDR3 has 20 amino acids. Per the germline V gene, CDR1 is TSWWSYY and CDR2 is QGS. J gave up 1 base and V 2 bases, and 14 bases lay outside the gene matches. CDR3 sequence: CALGESSGGYAPKTTDKLIF. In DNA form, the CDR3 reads TGTGCTCTTGGGGAATCCTCTGGGGGATACGCTCCGAAAACCACCGATAAACTCATCTTT.

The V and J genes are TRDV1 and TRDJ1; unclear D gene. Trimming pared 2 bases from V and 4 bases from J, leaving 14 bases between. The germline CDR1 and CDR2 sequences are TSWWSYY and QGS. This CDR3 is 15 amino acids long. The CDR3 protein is CALGEVLFLGDKLIF. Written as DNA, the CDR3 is TGTGCTCTTGGGGAAGTGCTCTTCTTGGGCGATAAACTCATCTTT.

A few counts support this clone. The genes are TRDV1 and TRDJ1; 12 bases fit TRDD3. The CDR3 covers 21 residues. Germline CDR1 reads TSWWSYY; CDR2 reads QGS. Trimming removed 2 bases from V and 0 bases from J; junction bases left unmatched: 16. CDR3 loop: CALGELLVLGDTGVYTDKLIF. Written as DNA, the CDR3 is TGTGCTCTTGGGGAATTGCTTGTACTGGGGGATACAGGGGTGTACACCGATAAACTCATCTTT.